The 10 T cell receptor beta chains given below trace back to one sample, sequenced in a study of T cells in Graves' hyperthyroidism and ophthalmopathy. It was RNA transcripts that yielded the amplified TCR beta CDR3 regions. Using the HTBI primer set, a first-round RT-PCR was run on the TCR CDR3. TCRdb re-called the multiplex PCR reads through MiXCR, storing one row per CDR3 protein. Among hundreds of thousands of distinct CDR3 sequences, just under 20% were seen once, and the ten largest hold 45% to 50%. The sample taken for sequencing was blood. These receptor sequences come from a middle-aged man with Graves' ophthalmopathy.

The chain couples TRBV7-6 to TRBJ2-5; 13 positions agree with TRBD2. CDR1 and CDR2 (germline): SGHVS, FNYEAQ. The CDR3 length is 18 residues. The junction had 7 bases not matched to a gene; V was cut back by 1 base and J by 2 bases. The CDR3 here is CASSLGLAGGRDQETQYF. The DNA of the CDR3 is TGTGCCAGCAGCTTAGGACTAGCGGGGGGCCGGGATCAAGAGACCCAGTACTTC.

V usage is TRBV27 and J usage is TRBJ2-3, with 7 bases fitting TRBD2. V lost 5 bases and J lost 0; bases outside the gene matches: 5. The germline V gene encodes CDR1 MNHEY and CDR2 SMNVEV (reference sequence). This CDR3 has 15 amino acids. CDR3 region: CASSPLSGSTDTQYF. In DNA, the CDR3 is TGTGCCAGCAGTCCTCTTAGCGGGAGCACAGATACGCAGTATTTT.

This clonotype has a count of ten or more. The CDR3 DNA sequence: TGTGCCAGCAGTTGGGTATCTTATGGCTACACCTTC. It translates to CASSWVSYGYTF. V is TRBV28 and J is TRBJ1-2, with D uncertain. The CDR3 covers 12 residues. Trimming removed 4 bases from V and 5 bases from J, with 8 bases in between. The germline V gene encodes CDR1 MDHEN and CDR2 SYDVKM.

Many counts were recorded for this clonotype. The genes are TRBV7-8 and TRBJ2-3; possibly TRBD2 for D (6 bases). Trimming removed 2 bases at V and 2 bases at J, with 14 bases between. This CDR3 is built from 16 residues. From germline, CDR1 is SGHVS and CDR2 FQNEAQ. CDR3 coding DNA: TGTGCCAGCAGCTTACGTGGGAGGCAACACACAGATACGCAGTATTTT. This translates into CASSLRGRQHTDTQYF. The full variable domain, completed using reference TRBV7-8 and TRBJ2-3, is GAGVSQSPRYKVAKRGQDVALRCDPISGHVSLFWYQQALGQGPEFLTYFQNEAQLDKSGLPSDRFFAERPEGSVSTLKIQRTQQEDSAVYLCASSLRGRQHTDTQYFGPGTRLTVL.

This clonotype showed up many times. The rearrangement uses TRBV28 and TRBJ2-7; 10 nucleotides line up with TRBD1. Per germline, CDR1 MDHEN and CDR2 SYDVKM. This CDR3 is 13 amino acids long. J lost 3 bases, V lost 10 bases, and 6 bases had no gene match. The CDR3 protein is CAIVRDRGYEQYF. The CDR3 DNA is TGTGCCATCGTCCGGGACAGGGGCTACGAGCAGTACTTC.

This clonotype occurred a few times. This chain connects TRBV24-1 to TRBJ2-2; a possible D gene is TRBD1 (6 bases). Germline CDR1 and CDR2: KGHDR and SFDVKD. The CDR3 spans 15 residues. V was clipped by 3 bases and J by 1 base, with 8 bases between them. CDR3 region: CATSDAGVNTGELFF. The CDR3 nucleotides are TGTGCCACCAGTGATGCAGGGGTGAACACCGGGGAGCTGTTTTTT.

The table lists this clonotype with many counts. V usage is TRBV11-2 and J usage is TRBJ2-3, with D tentatively TRBD1 (5 bases). Germline CDR1 is SGHAT and CDR2 is FQNNGV. The CDR3 is made up of 15 amino acids. The germline V and J ends were trimmed by 5 bases and 5 bases, with 17 bases remaining between them. CDR3 sequence reads: CASSPVQALGDTQYF. The CDR3 region has the DNA TGTGCCAGCAGCCCGGTACAGGCGCTTGGAGATACGCAGTATTTT.

This clonotype has a count of ten or more. The genes are TRBV5-1 and TRBJ1-2, with 7 bases that match TRBD1. The CDR3 covers 13 residues. Germline CDR1 reads SGHRS; CDR2 reads YFSETQ. With V trimmed by 2 bases and J by 8 bases, 6 bases remained unmatched. Here the CDR3 DNA reads TGCGCCAGCAGCTTCGACAGGGCGGAAGGCTACACCTTC. It specifies CASSFDRAEGYTF.

This clonotype has more than one count but fewer than ten. The chain combines TRBV10-3 with TRBJ2-3; 12 bases map to TRBD2. The germline V gene encodes CDR1 ENHRY and CDR2 SYGVKD. J lost 2 bases, V lost 5 bases, and 2 bases had no gene match. The CDR3 covers 15 residues. The chain's CDR3 is CAISLAGGPTDTQYF. CDR3 DNA: TGTGCCATCAGTCTAGCGGGAGGGCCCACAGATACGCAGTATTTT.

This clonotype has just a few counts. The rearrangement joins TRBV7-3 to TRBJ2-5; D possibly corresponds to TRBD2 (6 bases). V lost 5 bases and J lost 5, with 12 bases in between. The CDR3 has 13 amino acids. Germline lookup yields CDR1 SGHTA and CDR2 FQGTGA. The CDR3 reads CASSRGISETQYF. The CDR3 bases are TGTGCCAGCAGCCGGGGGATCAGTGAGACCCAGTACTTC.